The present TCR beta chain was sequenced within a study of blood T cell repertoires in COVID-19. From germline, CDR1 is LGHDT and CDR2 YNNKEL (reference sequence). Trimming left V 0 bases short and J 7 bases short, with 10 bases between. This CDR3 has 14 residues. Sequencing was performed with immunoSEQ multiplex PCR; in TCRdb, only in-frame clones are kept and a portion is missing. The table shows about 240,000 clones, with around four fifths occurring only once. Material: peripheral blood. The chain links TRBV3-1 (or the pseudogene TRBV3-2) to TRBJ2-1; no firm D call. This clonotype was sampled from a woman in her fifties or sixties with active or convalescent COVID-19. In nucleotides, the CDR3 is TGTGCCAGCAGCCAAGATCTTCCCCCTAATGAGCAGTTCTTC. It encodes CASSQDLPPNEQFF.